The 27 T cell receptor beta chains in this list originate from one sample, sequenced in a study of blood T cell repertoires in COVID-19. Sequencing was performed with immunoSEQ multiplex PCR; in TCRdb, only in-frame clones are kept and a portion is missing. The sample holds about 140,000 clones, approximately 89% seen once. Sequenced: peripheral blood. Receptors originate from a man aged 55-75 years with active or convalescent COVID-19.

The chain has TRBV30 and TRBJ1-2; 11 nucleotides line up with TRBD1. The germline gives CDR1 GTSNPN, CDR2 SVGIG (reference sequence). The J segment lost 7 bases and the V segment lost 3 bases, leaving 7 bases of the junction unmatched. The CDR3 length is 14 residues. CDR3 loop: CAWRGDRGVGGYTF. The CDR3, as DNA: TGTGCCTGGAGGGGGGACAGGGGGGTCGGTGGCTACACCTTC.

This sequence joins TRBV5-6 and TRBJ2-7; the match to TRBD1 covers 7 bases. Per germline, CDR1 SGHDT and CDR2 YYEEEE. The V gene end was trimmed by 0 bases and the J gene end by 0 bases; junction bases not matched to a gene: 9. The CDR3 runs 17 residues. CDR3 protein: CASSLVSTGATSYEQYF. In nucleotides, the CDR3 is TGTGCCAGCAGCTTGGTATCAACAGGGGCGACCTCCTACGAGCAGTACTTC.

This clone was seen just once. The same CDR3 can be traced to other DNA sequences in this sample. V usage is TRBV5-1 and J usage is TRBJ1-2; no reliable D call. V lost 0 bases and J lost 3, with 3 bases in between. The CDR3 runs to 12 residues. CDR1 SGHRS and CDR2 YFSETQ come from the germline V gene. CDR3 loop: CASSLADYGYTF. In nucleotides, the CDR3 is TGCGCCAGCAGCTTGGCTGACTATGGCTACACCTTC. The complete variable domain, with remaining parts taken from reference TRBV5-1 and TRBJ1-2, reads KAGVTQTPRYLIKTRGQQVTLSCSPISGHRSVSWYQQTPGQGLQFLFEYFSETQRNKGNFPGRFSGRQFSNSRSEMNVSTLELGDSALYLCASSLADYGYTFGSGTRLTVV.

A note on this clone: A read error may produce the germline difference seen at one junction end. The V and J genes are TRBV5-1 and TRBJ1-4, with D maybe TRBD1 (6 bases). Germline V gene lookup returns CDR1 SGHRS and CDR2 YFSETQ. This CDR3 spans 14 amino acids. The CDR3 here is CASRSGATNEKLFF. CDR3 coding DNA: TGCGCCAGCAGATCAGGGGCAACAAATGAAAAACTGTTTTTT.

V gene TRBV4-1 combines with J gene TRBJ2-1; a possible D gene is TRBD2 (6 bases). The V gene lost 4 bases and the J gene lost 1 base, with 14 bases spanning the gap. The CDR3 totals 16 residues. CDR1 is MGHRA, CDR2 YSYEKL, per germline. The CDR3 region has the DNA TGCGCCAGCAGCCTCCTTCGCGGGACTTCCTACAATGAGCAGTTCTTC. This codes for CASSLLRGTSYNEQFF.

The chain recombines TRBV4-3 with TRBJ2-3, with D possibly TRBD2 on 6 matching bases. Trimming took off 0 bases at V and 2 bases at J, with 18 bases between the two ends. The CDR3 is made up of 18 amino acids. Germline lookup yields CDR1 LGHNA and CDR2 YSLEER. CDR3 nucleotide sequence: TGCGCCAGCAGCCAAGATGGGAAGGTGGGAGGCATCACAGATACGCAGTATTTT. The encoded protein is CASSQDGKVGGITDTQYF.

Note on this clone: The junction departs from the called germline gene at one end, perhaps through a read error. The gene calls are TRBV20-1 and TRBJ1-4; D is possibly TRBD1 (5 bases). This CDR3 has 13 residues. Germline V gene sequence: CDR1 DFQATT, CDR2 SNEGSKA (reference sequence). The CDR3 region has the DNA TGCAGTACTAGTGCGGACATTGGTGAAAAACTGTTTTTT. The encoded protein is CSTSADIGEKLFF.

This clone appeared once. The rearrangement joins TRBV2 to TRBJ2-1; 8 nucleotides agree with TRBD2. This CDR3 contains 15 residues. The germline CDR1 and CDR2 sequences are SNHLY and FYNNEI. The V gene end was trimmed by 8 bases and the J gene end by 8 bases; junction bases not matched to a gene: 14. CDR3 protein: CASVGGASGWDEQFF. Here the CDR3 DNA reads TGTGCCAGCGTCGGGGGGGCTAGCGGGTGGGATGAGCAGTTCTTC.

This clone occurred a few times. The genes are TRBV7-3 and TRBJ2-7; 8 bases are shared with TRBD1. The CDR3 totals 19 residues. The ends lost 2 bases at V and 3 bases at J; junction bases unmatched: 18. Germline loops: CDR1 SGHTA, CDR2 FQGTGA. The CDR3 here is CASSLRSSGQVGRGYEQYF. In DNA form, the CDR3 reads TGTGCCAGCAGCTTACGGTCTTCGGGACAGGTCGGACGGGGCTACGAGCAGTACTTC.

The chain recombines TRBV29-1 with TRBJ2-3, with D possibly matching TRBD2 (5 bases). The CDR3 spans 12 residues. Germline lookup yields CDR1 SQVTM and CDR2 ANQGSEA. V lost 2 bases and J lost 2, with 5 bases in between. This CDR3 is CSVERDTDTQYF. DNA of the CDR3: TGCAGCGTTGAACGGGACACAGATACGCAGTATTTT.

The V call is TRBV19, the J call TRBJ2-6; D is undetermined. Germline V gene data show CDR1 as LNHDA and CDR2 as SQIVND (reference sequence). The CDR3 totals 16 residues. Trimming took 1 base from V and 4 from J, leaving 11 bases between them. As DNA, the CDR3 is TGTGCCAGTAGTATAGCAGGCAACTCGGGGGCCAACGTCCTGACTTTC. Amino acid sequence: CASSIAGNSGANVLTF.

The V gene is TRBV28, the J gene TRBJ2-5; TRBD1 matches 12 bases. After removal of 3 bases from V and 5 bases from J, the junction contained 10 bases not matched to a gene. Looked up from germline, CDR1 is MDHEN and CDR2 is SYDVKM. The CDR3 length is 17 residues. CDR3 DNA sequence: TGTGCCAGCAGTTTGGAAGGGGACAGGGGGCGGGAGGAGACCCAGTACTTC. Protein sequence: CASSLEGDRGREETQYF. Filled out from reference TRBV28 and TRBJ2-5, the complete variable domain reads DVKVTQSSRYLVKRTGEKVFLECVQDMDHENMFWYRQDPGLGLRLIYFSYDVKMKEKGDIPEGYSVSREKKERFSLILESASTNQTSMYLCASSLEGDRGREETQYFGPGTRLLVL.

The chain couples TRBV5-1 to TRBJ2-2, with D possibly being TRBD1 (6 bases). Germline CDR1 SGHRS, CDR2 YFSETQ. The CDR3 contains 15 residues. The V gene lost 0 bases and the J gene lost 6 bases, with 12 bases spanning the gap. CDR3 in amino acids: CASSLGFEGAGELFF. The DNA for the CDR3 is TGCGCCAGCAGCTTGGGGTTTGAGGGGGCCGGGGAGCTGTTTTTT.

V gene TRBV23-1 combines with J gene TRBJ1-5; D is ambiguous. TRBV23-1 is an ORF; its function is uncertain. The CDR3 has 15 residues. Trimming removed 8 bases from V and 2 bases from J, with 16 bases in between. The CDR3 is CASAPPGGRNQPQHF. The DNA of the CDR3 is TGCGCCAGCGCACCGCCAGGTGGTCGCAATCAGCCCCAGCATTTT.

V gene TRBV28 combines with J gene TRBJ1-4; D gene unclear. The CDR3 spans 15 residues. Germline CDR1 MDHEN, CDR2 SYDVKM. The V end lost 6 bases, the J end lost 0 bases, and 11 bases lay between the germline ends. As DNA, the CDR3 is TGTGCCAGCAGCTTAACCGGTTCAACTAATGAAAAACTGTTTTTT. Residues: CASSLTGSTNEKLFF.

Here the CDR3 DNA reads TGTGCCAGCACCCGACAGATGAACACTGAAGCTTTCTTT. Protein: CASTRQMNTEAFF. The chain links TRBV3-1 (or the pseudogene TRBV3-2) to TRBJ1-1, with D tentatively TRBD1 (5 bases). This CDR3 is 13 amino acids long. The V and J ends lost 7 bases and 0 bases respectively, with 9 bases between them. The germline V gene has CDR1 LGHDT and CDR2 YNNKEL (reference sequence).

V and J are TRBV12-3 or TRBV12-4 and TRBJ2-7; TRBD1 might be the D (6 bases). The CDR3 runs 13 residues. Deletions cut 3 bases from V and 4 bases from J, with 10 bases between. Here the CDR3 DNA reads TGTGCCAGCAGTTTCCCAGGGGCTTACGAGCAGTACTTC. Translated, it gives CASSFPGAYEQYF.

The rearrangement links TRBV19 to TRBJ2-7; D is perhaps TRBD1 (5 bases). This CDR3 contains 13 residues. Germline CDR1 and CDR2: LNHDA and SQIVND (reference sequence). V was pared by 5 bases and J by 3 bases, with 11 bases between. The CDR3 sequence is CASSLGQNYEQYF. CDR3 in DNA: TGTGCCAGTAGTTTAGGACAAAACTACGAGCAGTACTTC.

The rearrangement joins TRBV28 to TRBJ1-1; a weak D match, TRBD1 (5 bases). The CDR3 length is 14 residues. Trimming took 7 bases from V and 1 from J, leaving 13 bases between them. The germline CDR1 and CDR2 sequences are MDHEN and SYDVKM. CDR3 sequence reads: CASTRGWGNTEAFF. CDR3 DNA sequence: TGTGCCAGCACTAGGGGCTGGGGGAACACTGAAGCTTTCTTT. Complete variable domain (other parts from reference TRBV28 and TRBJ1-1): DVKVTQSSRYLVKRTGEKVFLECVQDMDHENMFWYRQDPGLGLRLIYFSYDVKMKEKGDIPEGYSVSREKKERFSLILESASTNQTSMYLCASTRGWGNTEAFFGQGTRLTVV.

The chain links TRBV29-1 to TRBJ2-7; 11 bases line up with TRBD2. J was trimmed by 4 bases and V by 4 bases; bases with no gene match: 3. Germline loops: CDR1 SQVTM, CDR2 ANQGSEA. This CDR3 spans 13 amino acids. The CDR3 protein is CSVGGLAVYEQYF. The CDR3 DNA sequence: TGCAGCGTTGGGGGACTAGCGGTTTACGAGCAGTACTTC.

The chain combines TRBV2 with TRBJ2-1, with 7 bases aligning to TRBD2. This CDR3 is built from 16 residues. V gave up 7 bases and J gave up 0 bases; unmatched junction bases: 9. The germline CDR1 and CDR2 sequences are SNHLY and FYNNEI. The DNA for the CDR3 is TGTGCCAGCACCAGAGAGCGGGGAAGCTCCTACAATGAGCAGTTCTTC. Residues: CASTRERGSSYNEQFF.

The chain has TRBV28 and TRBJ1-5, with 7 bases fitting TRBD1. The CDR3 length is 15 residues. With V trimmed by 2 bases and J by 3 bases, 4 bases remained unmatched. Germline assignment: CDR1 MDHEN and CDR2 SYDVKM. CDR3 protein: CASSLRGLNNQPQHF. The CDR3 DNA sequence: TGTGCCAGCAGTTTAAGGGGGCTAAACAATCAGCCCCAGCATTTT.

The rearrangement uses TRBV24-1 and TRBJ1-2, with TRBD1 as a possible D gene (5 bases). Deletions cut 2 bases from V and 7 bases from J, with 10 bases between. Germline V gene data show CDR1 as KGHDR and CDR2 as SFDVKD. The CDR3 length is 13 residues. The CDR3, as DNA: TGTGCCACCAGTGATTGGGGAGGGACTGGCTACACCTTC. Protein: CATSDWGGTGYTF.

In DNA form, the CDR3 reads TGTGCCAGCAGCGCCGGGGACAGGGTCTACGAGCAGTACTTC. Amino acids: CASSAGDRVYEQYF. This chain links TRBV5-5 with TRBJ2-7, with 9 bases matching TRBD1. The CDR3 length is 14 residues. The J segment lost 3 bases and the V segment lost 4 bases, leaving 5 bases of the junction unmatched. Germline V CDR1 and CDR2: SGHKS, YYEKEE (reference sequence). Filled out from reference TRBV5-5 and TRBJ2-7, the complete variable domain reads DAGVTQSPTHLIKTRGQQVTLRCSPISGHKSVSWYQQVLGQGPQFIFQYYEKEERGRGNFPDRFSARQFPNYSSELNVNALLLGDSALYLCASSAGDRVYEQYFGPGTRLTVT.

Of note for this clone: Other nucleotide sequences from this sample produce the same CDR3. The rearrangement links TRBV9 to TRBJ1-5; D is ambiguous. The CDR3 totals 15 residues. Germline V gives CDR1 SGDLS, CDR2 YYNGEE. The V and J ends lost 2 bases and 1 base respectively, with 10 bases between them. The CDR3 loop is CASSVGGRSNQPQHF. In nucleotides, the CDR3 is TGTGCCAGCAGCGTGGGTGGGCGAAGCAATCAGCCCCAGCATTTT.

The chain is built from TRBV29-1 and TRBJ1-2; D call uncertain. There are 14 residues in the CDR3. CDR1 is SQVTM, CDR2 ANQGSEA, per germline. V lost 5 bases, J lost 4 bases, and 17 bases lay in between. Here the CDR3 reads CSVFDTSHGYGYTF. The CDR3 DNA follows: TGCAGCGTTTTTGACACCTCCCATGGCTATGGCTACACCTTC. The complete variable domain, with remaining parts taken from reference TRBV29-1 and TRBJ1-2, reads SAVISQKPSRDICQRGTSLTIQCQVDSQVTMMFWYRQQPGQSLTLIATANQGSEATYESGFVIDKFPISRPNLTFSTLTVSNMSPEDSSIYLCSVFDTSHGYGYTFGSGTRLTVV.

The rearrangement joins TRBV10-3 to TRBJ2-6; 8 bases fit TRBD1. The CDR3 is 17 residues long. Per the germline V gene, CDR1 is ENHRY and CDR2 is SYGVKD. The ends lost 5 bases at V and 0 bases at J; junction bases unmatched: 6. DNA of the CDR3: TGTGCCATCAGTAGAGGGACAGGACGCTCTGGGGCCAACGTCCTGACTTTC. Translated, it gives CAISRGTGRSGANVLTF.